The present entry profiles one T cell receptor (beta chain) with its context. Its antigen is currently not known. No quality values exist for individual bases; no much larger clone is one base distant. Libraries were constructed by the immunoSEQ multiplex PCR assay. TCRdb stores this immuneACCESS table with in-frame sequences only. Part of the clones is absent; in the studies checked, under half of the shortfall reflects unresolved V genes, and no reason is known for the rest. The sample profile shows 25,000 to 35,000 clones; 85% to 90% of them were found once. Over 6.5% of the sample comes from the top ten. The source of the sample is a study of PD-1 and CTLA-4 blockade in melanoma (dated by TCRdb to 2020 to 2022). In terms of the full investigation: In patients with melanoma, the researchers looked at the effects of CTLA-4 blockade versus PD-1 blockade on the CD8 T cell response that was melanoma-reactive.

The TCR originated in a human donor with melanoma. Specimen: CD8+ T cells from peripheral blood, collected before anti-PD-1 treatment.

The DNA sequence is as follows: TGCAGCGTTTTCGGACAGGGCCACTATGGCTACACCTTC. Its protein is CSVFGQGHYGYTF. The V and J genes are TRBV29-1 and TRBJ1-2, and 8 junction bases match TRBD1. Trimming removed 5 bases from V and 3 bases from J; the gene matches leave 5 bases unexplained. Its CDR3 holds 13 amino acids, cysteine through phenylalanine. Only the CDR3 region is kept as DNA, spanning 39 bases read in frame from base 1. Reading the germline V gene gives CDR1 SQVTM and CDR2 ANQGSEA.